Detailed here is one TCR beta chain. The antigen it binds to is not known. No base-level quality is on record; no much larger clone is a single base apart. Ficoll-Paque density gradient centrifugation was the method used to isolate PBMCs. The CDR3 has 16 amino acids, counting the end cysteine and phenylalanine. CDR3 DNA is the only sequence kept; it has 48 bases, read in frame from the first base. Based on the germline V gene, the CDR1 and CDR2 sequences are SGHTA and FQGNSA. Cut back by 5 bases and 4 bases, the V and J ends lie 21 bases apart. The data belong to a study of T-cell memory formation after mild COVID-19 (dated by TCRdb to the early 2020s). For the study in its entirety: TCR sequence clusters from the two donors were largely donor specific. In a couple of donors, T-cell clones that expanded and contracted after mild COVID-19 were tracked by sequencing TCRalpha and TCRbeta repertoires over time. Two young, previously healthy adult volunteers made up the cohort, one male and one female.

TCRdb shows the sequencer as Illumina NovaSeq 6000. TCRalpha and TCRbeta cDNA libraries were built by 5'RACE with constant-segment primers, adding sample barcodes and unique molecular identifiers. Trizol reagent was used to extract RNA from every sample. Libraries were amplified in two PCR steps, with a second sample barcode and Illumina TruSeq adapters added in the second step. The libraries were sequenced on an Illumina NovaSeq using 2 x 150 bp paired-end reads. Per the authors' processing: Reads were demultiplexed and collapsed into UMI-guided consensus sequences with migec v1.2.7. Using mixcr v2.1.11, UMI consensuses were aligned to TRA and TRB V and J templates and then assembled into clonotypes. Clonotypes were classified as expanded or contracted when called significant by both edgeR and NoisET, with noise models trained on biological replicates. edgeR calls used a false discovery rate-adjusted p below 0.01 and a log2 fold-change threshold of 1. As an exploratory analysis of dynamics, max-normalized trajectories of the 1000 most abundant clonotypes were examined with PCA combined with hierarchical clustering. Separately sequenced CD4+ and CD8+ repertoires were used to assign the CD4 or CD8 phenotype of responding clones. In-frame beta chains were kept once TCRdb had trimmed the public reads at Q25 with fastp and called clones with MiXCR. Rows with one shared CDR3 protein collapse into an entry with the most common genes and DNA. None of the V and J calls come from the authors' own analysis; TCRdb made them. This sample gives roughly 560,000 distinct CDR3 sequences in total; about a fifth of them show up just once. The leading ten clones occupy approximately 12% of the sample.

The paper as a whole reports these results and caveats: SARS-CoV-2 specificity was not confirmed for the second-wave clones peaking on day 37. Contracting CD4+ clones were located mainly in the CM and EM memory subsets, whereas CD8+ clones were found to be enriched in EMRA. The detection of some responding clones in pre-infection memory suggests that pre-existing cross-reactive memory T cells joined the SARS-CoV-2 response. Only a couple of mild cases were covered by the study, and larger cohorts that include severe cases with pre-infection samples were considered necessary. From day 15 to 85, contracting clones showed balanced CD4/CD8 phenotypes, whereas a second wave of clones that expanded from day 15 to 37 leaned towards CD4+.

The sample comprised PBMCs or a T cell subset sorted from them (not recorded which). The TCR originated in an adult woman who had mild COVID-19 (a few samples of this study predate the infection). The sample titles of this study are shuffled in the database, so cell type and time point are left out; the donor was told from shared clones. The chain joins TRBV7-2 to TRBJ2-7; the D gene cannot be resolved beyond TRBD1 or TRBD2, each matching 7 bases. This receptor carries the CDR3 CASSLQGGGGGYEQYF. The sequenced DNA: TGTGCCAGCAGCCTCCAGGGGGGAGGGGGAGGTTACGAGCAGTACTTC.